This entry describes one T cell receptor (beta chain). Clones were read by immunoSEQ multiplex PCR, and TCRdb kept only the in-frame ones, dropping some. Of approximately 73,000 clones listed, about 90% were seen once; the top ten hold 0.39%. The data were taken from a study of technical replicates of blood from a handful of donors. Per germline, CDR1 SGHRS and CDR2 YFSETQ. This CDR3 contains 13 residues. Between the trimmed V and J ends, which lost 2 bases and 1 base, there was a span of 7 bases. V gene TRBV5-1 combines with J gene TRBJ2-7; no clear D gene. This clonotype was obtained from a human donor in good health. Material for sequencing was T cells isolated from PBMCs. CDR3 region: CASSFSLSYEQYF. CDR3 sequence (DNA): TGCGCCAGCAGCTTCTCTCTGTCCTACGAGCAGTACTTC.